Below are 7 T cell receptor beta chains sequenced from a single sample in a study of blood T cell repertoires in COVID-19. Assay used: immunoSEQ multiplex PCR; TCRdb lists only in-frame clones, some missing. The data show about 300,000 clones, with around 88% seen just once and 5.5% to 7% held by the top ten. The sample comprised peripheral blood. These receptors were obtained from a woman aged 30 to 39 who had recovered from COVID-19.

This chain connects TRBV12-3 or TRBV12-4 to TRBJ1-1, with no clear D. There are 13 residues in the CDR3. Trimming cost V 7 bases and J 8 bases, with 17 bases left between them. In nucleotides, the CDR3 is TGTGCCAGCACTATGAGTGCGTCCTCCGAAGCTTTCTTT. It specifies CASTMSASSEAFF.

The genes are TRBV5-1 and TRBJ1-4; D is possibly TRBD1 (6 bases). V gave up 0 bases and J gave up 1 base, with 10 bases separating them. From germline, CDR1 is SGHRS and CDR2 YFSETQ. The CDR3 sequence is 16 residues long. CDR3 DNA sequence: TGCGCCAGCAGCTTGGCCCTGACAGGAACTAATGAAAAACTGTTTTTT. Protein: CASSLALTGTNEKLFF.

The chain carries TRBV4-1 and TRBJ1-4, with 7 nucleotides matching TRBD1. V lost 1 base and J lost 7; bases outside the gene matches: 9. Germline assignment: CDR1 MGHRA and CDR2 YSYEKL. The CDR3 contains 16 residues. This CDR3 is CASSQVEGARGEKLFF. DNA for the CDR3: TGCGCCAGCAGCCAAGTTGAGGGGGCTAGGGGTGAAAAACTGTTTTTT.

With regard to this clone: One end of the junction does not line up with germline, which may come from a read error. V is TRBV28 and J is TRBJ2-3; perhaps TRBD2 as D (7 bases). This CDR3 spans 18 amino acids. Germline lookup yields CDR1 MDHEN and CDR2 SYDVKM. The CDR3 region has the DNA TGTGCCAGCCCCCCTCAAGAGGGGGGGGCAAGGAGCACAGATGCGCAGTATTTT. It specifies CASPPQEGGARSTDAQYF.

The table lists this clone with a count of one. This chain uses TRBV6-5 with TRBJ2-1; TRBD2 agrees at 8 bases. The V segment lost 5 bases and the J segment 4 bases; nucleotides outside the gene matches: 7. From germline, CDR1 is MNHEY and CDR2 SVGAGI. This CDR3 is 15 amino acids long. Here the CDR3 DNA reads TGTGCCAGCAGTACGGGAGGGGCGGGGTACAATGAGCAGTTCTTC. It yields the protein CASSTGGAGYNEQFF.

The CDR3, as DNA: TGTGCCAGCAGTGAACCCAGGGGGTGGGATGGCTACACCTTC. Translating gives CASSEPRGWDGYTF. The chain couples TRBV6-1 to TRBJ1-2, with TRBD1 matching over 7 bases. V lost 2 bases to trimming and J lost 6 bases; unmatched junction nucleotides: 6. This CDR3 has 14 amino acids. From germline, CDR1 is MNHNS and CDR2 SASEGT.

V gene TRBV4-2 combines with J gene TRBJ2-5; TRBD2 matches at 9 bases. CDR3 size: 15 residues. V gave up 3 bases and J gave up 5 bases; unmatched junction bases: 7. The V gene's germline CDR1 is LGHNA and CDR2 YNFKEQ. The chain's CDR3 is CASSQRGGSPETQYF. The CDR3 nucleotides are TGTGCCAGCAGCCAGCGGGGGGGTTCCCCGGAGACCCAGTACTTC.